These T cell receptor beta chains were read from a single sample in a study of tumor-infiltrating lymphocytes in primary liver carcinoma. Using its own MiXCR run on the multiplex PCR reads, TCRdb lists one record per CDR3 protein. The sample holds around 330,000 distinct CDR3 sequences; 50% to 60% are singletons and the top ten take 15% to 20%. What was sequenced was peripheral blood. These receptors all come from a woman aged 25 to 39 with primary liver carcinoma and hepatitis B virus infection. CDR3s include the opening cysteine and the closing phenylalanine or tryptophan. D genes are given only for firm matches. Some rows have no size entry. The others give once, few or many, or a class for an expanded clone.

J gene | CDR3 length | clone size | D gene | V gene | CDR3 protein | CDR3 DNA
TRBJ2-2 | 15 | - | - | TRBV5-5 | CASSGTGMGTGELFF | TGTGCCAGCAGCGGCACAGGGATGGGAACCGGGGAGCTGTTTTTT
TRBJ2-4 | 12 | many | TRBD1 | TRBV29-1 | CSGGQGGDIQYF | TGCAGCGGCGGACAGGGCGGGGACATTCAGTACTTC
TRBJ2-7 | 16 | - | TRBD2 | TRBV14 | CASSQATSGSSYEQYF | TGTGCCAGCAGCCAAGCGACTAGCGGGAGTTCCTACGAGCAGTACTTC
TRBJ2-1 | 16 | - | - | TRBV4-3 | CACSQDAGSPYNEQFF | TGCGCCTGCAGCCAGGATGCGGGAAGCCCCTACAATGAGCAGTTCTTC
TRBJ2-1 | 15 | many | - | TRBV11-1 | CASSLNRLPPNEQFF | TGTGCCAGCAGCTTAAACAGGCTCCCGCCCAATGAGCAGTTCTTC
TRBJ2-2 | 18 | - | - | TRBV11-2 | CTSSLGGVGSGGTGELFF | TGTACCAGCAGCTTGGGAGGCGTGGGTAGCGGCGGGACCGGGGAGCTGTTTTTT
TRBJ2-4 | 15 | few | - | TRBV12-3/TRBV12-4 | CASSWLGGDKNIQYF | TGTGCCAGCAGTTGGCTGGGAGGAGACAAAAACATTCAGTACTTC
TRBJ1-5 | 16 | - | - | TRBV6-2/TRBV6-3 | CASRRAGTSGYFHQHF | TGTGCCAGCAGGCGAGCAGGGACTAGCGGGTACTTTCACCAGCATTTT
TRBJ1-2 | 13 | many | - | TRBV11-2 | CASSLDWGYGYTF | TGTGCCAGCAGCTTAGATTGGGGCTATGGCTACACCTTC
TRBJ2-5 | 10 | - | - | TRBV10-2 | CTSAEKTQYF | TGCACCAGCGCCGAGAAGACCCAGTACTTC
TRBJ2-1 | 18 | many | TRBD2 | TRBV11-3 | CASSFRTSGVGSYNEQFF | TGTGCCAGCAGCTTTAGGACTAGCGGAGTGGGCTCCTACAATGAGCAGTTCTTC
TRBJ1-2 | 14 | few | - | TRBV6-1 | CASRGRGTNYGYTF | TGTGCCAGCAGGGGGAGGGGGACTAACTATGGCTACACCTTC
TRBJ2-3 | 16 | - | - | TRBV11-1 | CASSLLYPTEPDTQYF | TGTGCCAGCAGCTTACTATACCCTACAGAACCAGATACGCAGTACTTT
TRBJ2-5 | 14 | - | TRBD2 | TRBV11-2 | CASSWTSGQETQYF | TGTGCCAGCAGCTGGACTAGCGGTCAAGAGACCCAGTACTTC
TRBJ1-2 | 15 | - | - | TRBV7-9 | CASSNPEAGARGYTF | TGTGCCAGCAGCAATCCTGAAGCGGGGGCGCGGGGCTACACCTTC
TRBJ1-2 | 13 | many | - | TRBV29-1 | CSVPRTENYGYTF | TGCAGCGTTCCCCGGACAGAAAACTATGGCTACACCTTC
TRBJ1-5 | 17 | - | TRBD1 | TRBV28 | CASSFRTGGGIYQPQHF | TGTGCCAGCAGTTTCCGAACAGGGGGCGGGATTTATCAGCCCCAGCATTTT
TRBJ2-5 | 11 | - | - | TRBV6-1 | CASSDFYSLYF | TGTGCCAGCAGTGACTTTTATTCTCTCTACTTC
TRBJ2-3 | 15 | - | TRBD1 | TRBV5-7 | CASGLQQGVTDTQYF | TGTGCCAGCGGCCTACAACAGGGGGTCACAGATACGCAGTATTTT
TRBJ2-3 | 16 | - | TRBD2 | TRBV14 | CASSHRRTRSTDTQYF | TGTGCCAGTAGCCACAGACGGACTAGAAGCACAGATACGCAGTATTTT
TRBJ1-3 | 17 | - | - | TRBV7-9 | CASSLDYPDSSGNTIYF | TGTGCCAGCAGCTTAGATTACCCGGACTCCTCTGGAAACACCATATATTTT
TRBJ2-7 | 14 | many | TRBD1 | TRBV29-1 | CSVGRRGPTYEQYF | TGCAGCGTTGGCCGCAGGGGGCCAACATACGAGCAGTACTTC
TRBJ2-1 | 18 | - | TRBD2 | TRBV7-9 | CASSLVVLTGGSYNEQFF | TGTGCCAGCAGCTTAGTAGTGCTGACGGGGGGCTCCTACAATGAGCAGTTCTTC
TRBJ2-2 | 15 | many | TRBD1 | TRBV11-3 | CASSLGTGATGELFF | TGTGCCAGCAGCTTGGGGACAGGGGCTACCGGGGAGCTGTTTTTT
TRBJ1-1 | 11 | few | - | TRBV30 | CAWSFGAEAFF | TGTGCCTGGAGTTTCGGGGCTGAAGCTTTCTTT
TRBJ1-5 | 15 | - | TRBD1 | TRBV12-3/TRBV12-4 | CASRRGQGINQPQHF | TGTGCCAGCAGGCGGGGACAGGGCATAAATCAGCCCCAGCATTTT
TRBJ2-3 | 14 | - | - | TRBV4-1 | CASSLSQGNQPQYF | TGCGCCAGCAGCCTATCTCAGGGAAATCAGCCCCAGTATTTT
TRBJ1-6 | 14 | many | - | TRBV11-2 | CASSWEGLRSPLHF | TGTGCCAGCAGCTGGGAGGGTTTGAGGTCACCCCTCCACTTT